Sequencing of this T cell receptor (beta chain) was carried out in a study of T cells in Graves' hyperthyroidism and ophthalmopathy (dated by TCRdb to the late 2010s). As for the study more broadly: Peripheral blood samples were taken at initial diagnosis, before any treatment was given. The 100 discovery patients were divided at random into training and test sets in a 7:3 ratio. TCR Vbeta CDR3 sequencing of roughly 140 peripheral blood samples (fewer than 45 ophthalmopathy, about 75 hyperthyroidism and approximately 17 progressor patients) is reported in the paper. In more than 5 Graves' hyperthyroidism patients, the study also compared T-cell repertoires from thyroid tissue with T-cell repertoires from blood. TCR V-J signatures able to tell the groups apart were searched for in a discovery cohort of 100 patients, of whom about 40 had Graves' ophthalmopathy and around 57 had stable Graves' hyperthyroidism. Prospective prediction of ophthalmopathy was tested in an independent validation cohort consisting of 18 hyperthyroidism patients and approximately 16 patients who later progressed to ophthalmopathy. Once sampling was done, hyperthyroidism patients were given methimazole at a starting dose of 30 mg daily, whereas ophthalmopathy patients were given high-dose intravenous methylprednisolone. General findings and caveats noted by the study authors: Ophthalmopathy was separated from stable hyperthyroidism by a 13 V-J signature model, with 87.88% sensitivity and about 81% specificity obtained in cross-validation and 80%/75% obtained in testing. Sample size was not statistically predetermined, and blinding of investigators to group allocation was not performed. In validation, the model predicted progression to ophthalmopathy a median of 6.5 months before onset, with about 70% sensitivity and roughly 77% specificity. Most expanded thyroid clonotypes (frequency above 0.001) were also found in blood, which suggests that blood repertoires may mirror thyroid immune responses.

A note on this clonotype: The target of this receptor is not known. Possible read error: a much larger clone is one base away.

V is clipped by 4 bases and J by 4 bases, and the sequence between their germline boundaries is 16 bases long. The germline V gene sets CDR1 to SGHRS and CDR2 to YFSETQ. Including cysteine and phenylalanine, the CDR3 has 15 amino acids. The read is trimmed to its CDR3 DNA, 45 bases read in frame from base 1. Stable Graves' hyperthyroidism was defined as the absence of progression to ophthalmopathy over 18 months of follow-up. Hyperthyroidism patients were newly diagnosed, with disease duration under 2 months, and aged 18 to 65 years. Any patient with an uncontrolled infection, another autoimmune disease, pregnancy or lactation was excluded. Diagnoses relied on clinical symptoms, serum thyroxine and TRAb, thyroid ultrasound and orbital computed tomography. Ficoll-Paque density gradient centrifugation was used to isolate PBMCs from about 10 ml of fresh peripheral blood. Trizol reagent was used to extract total RNA, and RNA quality was then checked on an Agilent 2100 Bioanalyzer.

Amplification of TCR beta CDR3 regions was carried out from RNA transcripts. For the first round of RT-PCR on the TCR CDR3, the HTBI primer set was used together with the Qiagen OneStep RT-PCR kit. Libraries were constructed in a second round of multiplex PCR, after which size selection and purification were performed. The libraries were sequenced on an Illumina HiSeq2000 using paired-end 100 bp reads. Processing in the source paper ran as follows. SOAPnuke was used to process the raw data, throwing out any read that contained adapters or uncalled bases, had a mean Phred below 15, or lacked an exact constant-primer or identifier match. High-quality paired reads were merged with COPE v1.2.5, and unique nucleotide sequences were defined as clonotypes. MiTCR v1.1 was used to align the clonotypes against IMGT TRBV, TRBD and TRBJ reference segments. Analysis was restricted to V-J combinations with a frequency above 0.0001, which covered over 98% of repertoires. A TCS score was defined as the ratio between F50 (clonal expansion) and ExV (chaos), using BLOSUM62-based TCRdist between CDR3 peptides within each V-J. Welch's t-statistics and random forest reduced 450 to 600 V-J features to roughly 13, which were used in a naive Bayes classifier (R e1071). TCRdb handled the public reads itself, with Q25 trimming in fastp and clone calling in MiXCR, and kept productive beta chains. Entries that share a CDR3 protein sequence are merged under the most common genes and DNA. TCRdb's processing, not the authors' own work, is the source of the V and J calls. In this sample the table shows around 420,000 distinct CDR3 sequences, less than 20% of which occur a single time. The top ten constitute roughly 15% of the sample.

This clonotype was sampled from a woman in her late teens or twenties with Graves' hyperthyroidism. The sample taken for sequencing was blood. This sequence uses TRBV5-1 and TRBJ2-3, and TRBD2 may be the D gene, going by 6 matching bases. Read as DNA, the sequence is TGCGCCAGCAGCAATCTAGCGTCTGGCGCAGATACGCAGTATTTT. The translation is CASSNLASGADTQYF.